These 15 T cell receptor beta chains share one sample of origin, sequenced in a study of T cells after yellow fever vaccination. One entry per CDR3 protein, called by TCRdb with MiXCR from the 5' RACE reads. The sample has just under 600,000 distinct CDR3 sequences, roughly 13% seen once. The source was PBMCs, collected on the day of the yellow fever booster vaccination. The receptors were gathered from a man aged 25-40 years who received the YFV17D yellow fever vaccine.

The genes are TRBV10-2 and TRBJ2-7; 9 bases are shared with TRBD1. Germline CDR1 reads WSHSY; CDR2 reads SAAADI. With 6 bases clipped from V and 5 bases from J, the junction kept 11 bases outside the gene matches. This CDR3 has 15 amino acids. The CDR3 nucleotides read TGCGCCAGCAGACTAACCCGGGACAGGGTTGACGAGCAGTACTTC. Translation: CASRLTRDRVDEQYF.

This clonotype has a handful of counts. The chain joins TRBV5-1 to TRBJ2-1; perhaps TRBD1 as D (7 bases). The CDR3 is 13 amino acids. Per the germline V gene, CDR1 is SGHRS and CDR2 is YFSETQ. V was trimmed by 4 bases and J by 14 bases, leaving 19 bases between them. The CDR3 bases are TGCGCCAGCAGCGAGGGGACAGCGGGTATTAAGTTCTTC. The encoded protein is CASSEGTAGIKFF.

The chain carries TRBV20-1 and TRBJ2-7; D is ambiguous. The CDR3 runs to 13 residues. Germline CDR1 is DFQATT and CDR2 is SNEGSKA (reference sequence). Between the trimmed V and J ends, which lost 3 bases and 5 bases, there was a span of 14 bases. The CDR3, as DNA: TGCAGTGCTAGTCGTGGGCACCAAGACGAGCAGTACTTC. It yields the protein CSASRGHQDEQYF.

This rearrangement joins TRBV2 to TRBJ2-7; no definite D call. Germline-derived CDR1 and CDR2 are SNHLY and FYNNEI. V was pared by 7 bases and J by 6 bases, with 10 bases between. The length of the CDR3 is 11 residues. CDR3 coding DNA: TGTGCCAGCAATGGTCAGGCCGAGCAGTACTTC. This sequence encodes CASNGQAEQYF. The whole variable domain, remainder taken from reference TRBV2 and TRBJ2-7, is EPEVTQTPSHQVTQMGQEVILRCVPISNHLYFYWYRQILGQKVEFLVSFYNNEISEKSEIFDDQFSVERPDGSNFTLKIRSTKLEDSAMYFCASNGQAEQYFGPGTRLTVT.

The V and J genes are TRBV7-9 and TRBJ2-1; 9 bases align to TRBD2. Trimming removed 4 bases from V and 0 bases from J; junction bases left unmatched: 7. CDR3 length equals 17 residues. Germline CDR1 SEHNR, CDR2 FQNEAQ (reference sequence). As DNA, the CDR3 is TGTGCCAGCAGCTCTACTAGCGGGCTCAGCTCCTACAATGAGCAGTTCTTC. Amino acids: CASSSTSGLSSYNEQFF.

This clonotype has more than one count but fewer than ten. The chain carries TRBV15 and TRBJ2-7; 10 bases fit TRBD2. V lost 2 bases to trimming and J lost 4 bases; unmatched junction nucleotides: 5. The CDR3 is 15 residues long. Germline V gives CDR1 LNHNV, CDR2 YYDKDF (reference sequence). The CDR3, as DNA: TGTGCCACCAGCAGAATAAGCGGGAGGGGATACGAGCAGTACTTC. It is translated as CATSRISGRGYEQYF.

This clonotype was counted only a few times. V usage is TRBV7-3 and J usage is TRBJ1-1, with D possibly TRBD1 on 6 matching bases. The CDR3 extends over 15 amino acids. V was shortened by 5 bases and J by 0 bases, with 13 bases between the two germline ends. Germline CDR1 and CDR2: SGHTA and FQGTGA. The CDR3: CASSRPDSVNTEAFF. The CDR3 DNA follows: TGTGCCAGCAGCCGCCCGGACAGTGTGAACACTGAAGCTTTCTTT.

This clonotype appeared a few times. DNA of the CDR3: TGCAGCGTAAGCAAGGACCCACCACCCTACGAGCAGTACTTC. Its translation is CSVSKDPPPYEQYF. The V call is TRBV29-1, the J call TRBJ2-7, with no clear D. The CDR3 spans 14 residues. Trimming removed 6 bases at V and 2 bases at J, with 17 bases between. CDR1 and CDR2 from the germline V gene are SQVTM and ANQGSEA.

The chain recombines TRBV11-2 with TRBJ2-7, with 9 bases fitting TRBD1. The V gene's germline CDR1 is SGHAT and CDR2 FQNNGV. After removal of 5 bases from V and 4 bases from J, the junction contained 9 bases not matched to a gene. The CDR3 totals 15 residues. The CDR3 bases are TGTGCCAGCAGCCCCCGGGACAGGGTACCTTACGAGCAGTACTTC. Protein: CASSPRDRVPYEQYF.

This clonotype was observed a few times. J is TRBJ2-7 and V is TRBV18; 8 bases match TRBD1. The CDR3 consists of 15 residues. J lost 4 bases, V lost 4 bases, and 9 bases had no gene match. Germline V gives CDR1 KGHSH, CDR2 LQKENI. The CDR3 loop reads CASSRRDRRTYEQYF. The CDR3 bases are TGTGCCAGCTCACGCAGGGACAGGAGAACGTACGAGCAGTACTTC.

The chain recombines TRBV20-1 with TRBJ1-1; possibly TRBD1 for D (5 bases). The CDR3 has 15 residues. Between the trimmed V and J ends, which lost 0 bases and 0 bases, there was a span of 11 bases. CDR1 and CDR2 from the germline V gene are DFQATT and SNEGSKA (reference sequence). The CDR3 DNA reads TGCAGTGCTAGAGATCCCGGACACTTGAACACTGAAGCTTTCTTT. Amino acids: CSARDPGHLNTEAFF.

This chain connects TRBV5-1 to TRBJ2-3; no firm D call. CDR3 length: 13 amino acids. CDR1 is SGHRS and CDR2 is YFSETQ in the germline V gene. The germline V and J ends were trimmed by 9 bases and 0 bases, with 11 bases remaining between them. The CDR3 loop reads CATSSVSTDTQYF. As DNA, the CDR3 is TGCGCCACCTCCAGCGTAAGCACAGATACGCAGTATTTT. Looking up the rest from reference TRBV5-1 and TRBJ2-3 gives the full variable domain: KAGVTQTPRYLIKTRGQQVTLSCSPISGHRSVSWYQQTPGQGLQFLFEYFSETQRNKGNFPGRFSGRQFSNSRSEMNVSTLELGDSALYLCATSSVSTDTQYFGPGTRLTVL.

The rearrangement uses TRBV12-3 or TRBV12-4 and TRBJ1-3, with D unresolved. V lost 6 bases and J 4 bases, leaving 10 bases between the germline ends. The CDR3 runs 13 residues. DNA for the CDR3: TGTGCCAGCAGCTCCTACGTAGGAAACACCATATATTTT. Amino acids: CASSSYVGNTIYF.

V gene TRBV27 combines with J gene TRBJ1-2; TRBD1 matches 12 bases. Germline V gene sequence: CDR1 MNHEY, CDR2 SMNVEV (reference sequence). V gave up 8 bases and J gave up 8 bases; unmatched junction bases: 6. The CDR3 loop spans 13 amino acids. This chain's CDR3 is CASGGQGAGGYTF. The CDR3, as DNA: TGTGCCAGCGGGGGACAGGGGGCCGGAGGCTACACCTTC.

The genes are TRBV6-1 and TRBJ2-5; TRBD2 aligns across 12 bases. V trimming: 6 bases; J trimming: 5 bases; junction bases outside the gene matches: 4. The CDR3 covers 14 residues. CDR1 is MNHNS, CDR2 SASEGT, per germline. The CDR3 is CASSWTSGTETQYF. In DNA, the CDR3 is TGTGCCAGCAGCTGGACTAGCGGGACCGAGACCCAGTACTTC.